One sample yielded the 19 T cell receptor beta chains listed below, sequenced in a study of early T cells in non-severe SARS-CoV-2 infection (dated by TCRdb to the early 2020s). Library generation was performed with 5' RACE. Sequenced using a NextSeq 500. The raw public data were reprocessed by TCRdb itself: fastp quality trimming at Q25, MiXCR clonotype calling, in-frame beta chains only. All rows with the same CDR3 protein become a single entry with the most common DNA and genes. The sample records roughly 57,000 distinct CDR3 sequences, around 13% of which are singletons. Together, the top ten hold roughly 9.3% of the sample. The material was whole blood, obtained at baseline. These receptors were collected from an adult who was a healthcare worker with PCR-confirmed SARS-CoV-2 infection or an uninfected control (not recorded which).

In DNA, the CDR3 is TGTGCCAGCAGTCCCCGGACAAACGGAAACACCATATATTTT. Translated, it gives CASSPRTNGNTIYF. The chain recombines TRBV6-5 with TRBJ1-3, with a weak D call TRBD1 (5 bases). The V end was cut by 5 bases, the J end by 4 bases, with 12 bases between. There are 14 residues in the CDR3. Germline lookup yields CDR1 MNHEY and CDR2 SVGAGI.

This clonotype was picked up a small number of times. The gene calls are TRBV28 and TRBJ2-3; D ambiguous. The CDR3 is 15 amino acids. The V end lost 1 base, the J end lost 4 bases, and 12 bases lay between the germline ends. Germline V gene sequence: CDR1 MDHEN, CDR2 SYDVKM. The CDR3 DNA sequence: TGTGCCAGCAGTTTATACACCGTTGGAGCAGATACGCAGTATTTT. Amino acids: CASSLYTVGADTQYF.

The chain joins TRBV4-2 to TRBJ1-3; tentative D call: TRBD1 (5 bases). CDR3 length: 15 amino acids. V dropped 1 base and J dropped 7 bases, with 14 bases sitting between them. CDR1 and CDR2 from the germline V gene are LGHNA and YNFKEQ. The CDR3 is CASSQVGQGKNTIYF. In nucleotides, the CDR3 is TGTGCCAGCAGCCAAGTTGGGCAGGGCAAGAACACCATATATTTT.

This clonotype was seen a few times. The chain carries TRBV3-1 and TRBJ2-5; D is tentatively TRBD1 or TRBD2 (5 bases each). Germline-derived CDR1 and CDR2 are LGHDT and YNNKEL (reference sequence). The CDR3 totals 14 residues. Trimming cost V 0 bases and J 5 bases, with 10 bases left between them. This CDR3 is CASSQDLRDETQYF. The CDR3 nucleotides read TGTGCCAGCAGCCAAGATCTCAGGGACGAGACCCAGTACTTC.

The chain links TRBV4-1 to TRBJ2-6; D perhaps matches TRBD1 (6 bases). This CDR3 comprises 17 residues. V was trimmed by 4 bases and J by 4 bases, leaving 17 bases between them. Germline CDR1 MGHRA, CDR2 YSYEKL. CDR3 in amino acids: CASSRATGETGANVLTF. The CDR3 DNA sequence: TGCGCCAGCAGCCGCGCGACAGGTGAGACGGGGGCCAACGTCCTGACTTTC.

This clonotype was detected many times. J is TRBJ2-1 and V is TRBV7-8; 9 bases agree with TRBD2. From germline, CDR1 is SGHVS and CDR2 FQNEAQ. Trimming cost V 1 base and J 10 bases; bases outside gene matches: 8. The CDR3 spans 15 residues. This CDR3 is CASSLVDSGSKEQFF. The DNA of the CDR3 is TGTGCCAGCAGCTTAGTCGATAGCGGGAGTAAGGAGCAGTTCTTC.

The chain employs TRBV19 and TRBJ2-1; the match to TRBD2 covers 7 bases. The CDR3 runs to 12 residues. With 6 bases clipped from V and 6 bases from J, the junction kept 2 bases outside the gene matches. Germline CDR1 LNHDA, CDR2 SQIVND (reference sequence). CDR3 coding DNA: TGTGCCAGTAGGTCTAGCGGCAATGAGCAGTTCTTC. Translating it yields CASRSSGNEQFF.

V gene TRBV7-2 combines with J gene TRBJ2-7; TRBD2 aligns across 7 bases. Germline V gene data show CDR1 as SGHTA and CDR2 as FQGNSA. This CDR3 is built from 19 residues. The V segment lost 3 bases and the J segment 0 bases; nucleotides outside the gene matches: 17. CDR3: CASSFRTSSFGGSSYEQYF. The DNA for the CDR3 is TGTGCCAGCAGCTTTAGAACCTCGAGTTTTGGCGGGAGCTCCTACGAGCAGTACTTC.

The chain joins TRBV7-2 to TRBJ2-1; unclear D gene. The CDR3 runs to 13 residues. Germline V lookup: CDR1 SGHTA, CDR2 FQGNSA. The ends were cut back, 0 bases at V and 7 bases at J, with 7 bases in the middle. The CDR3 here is CASSLAIKNEQFF. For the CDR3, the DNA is TGTGCCAGCAGCTTAGCGATTAAAAATGAGCAGTTCTTC.

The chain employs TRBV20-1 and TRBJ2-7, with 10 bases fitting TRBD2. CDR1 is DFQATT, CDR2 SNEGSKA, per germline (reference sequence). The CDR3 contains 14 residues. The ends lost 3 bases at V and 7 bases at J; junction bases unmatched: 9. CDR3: CSARGLAGEWEQYF. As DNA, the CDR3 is TGCAGTGCTAGGGGGCTAGCGGGGGAGTGGGAGCAGTACTTC.

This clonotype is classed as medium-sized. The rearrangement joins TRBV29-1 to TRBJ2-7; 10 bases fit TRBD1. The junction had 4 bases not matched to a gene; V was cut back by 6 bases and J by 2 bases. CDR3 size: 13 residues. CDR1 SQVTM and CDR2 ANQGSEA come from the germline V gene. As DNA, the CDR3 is TGCAGCGTCGGACAGGGGGAAACCTACGAGCAGTACTTC. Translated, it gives CSVGQGETYEQYF.

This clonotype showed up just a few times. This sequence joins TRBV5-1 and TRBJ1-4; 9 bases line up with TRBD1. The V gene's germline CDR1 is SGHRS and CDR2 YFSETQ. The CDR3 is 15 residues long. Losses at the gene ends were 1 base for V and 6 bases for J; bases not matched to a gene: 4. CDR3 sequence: CASSLPGTGYEKLFF. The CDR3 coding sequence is TGCGCCAGCAGCTTGCCCGGGACAGGGTATGAAAAACTGTTTTTT. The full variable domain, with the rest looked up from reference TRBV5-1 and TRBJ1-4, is KAGVTQTPRYLIKTRGQQVTLSCSPISGHRSVSWYQQTPGQGLQFLFEYFSETQRNKGNFPGRFSGRQFSNSRSEMNVSTLELGDSALYLCASSLPGTGYEKLFFGSGTQLSVL.

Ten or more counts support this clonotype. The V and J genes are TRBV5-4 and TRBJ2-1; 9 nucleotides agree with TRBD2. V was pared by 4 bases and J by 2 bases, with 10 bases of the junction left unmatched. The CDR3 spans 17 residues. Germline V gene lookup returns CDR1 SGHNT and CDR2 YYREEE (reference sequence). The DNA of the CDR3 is TGTGCCAGCAGCCAGCGGCTAGGCGGGAGGGCCTACAATGAGCAGTTCTTC. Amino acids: CASSQRLGGRAYNEQFF.

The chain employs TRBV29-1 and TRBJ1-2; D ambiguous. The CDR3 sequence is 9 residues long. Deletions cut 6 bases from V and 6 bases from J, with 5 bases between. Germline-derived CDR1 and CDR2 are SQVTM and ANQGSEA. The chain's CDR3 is CSVRDGYTF. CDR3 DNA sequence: TGCAGCGTCCGCGATGGCTACACCTTC.

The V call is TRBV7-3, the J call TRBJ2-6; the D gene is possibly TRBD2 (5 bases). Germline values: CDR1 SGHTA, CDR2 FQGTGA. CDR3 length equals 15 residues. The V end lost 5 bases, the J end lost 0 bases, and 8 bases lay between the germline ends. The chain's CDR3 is CASSPGISGANVLTF. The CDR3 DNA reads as TGTGCCAGCAGCCCCGGGATCTCTGGGGCCAACGTCCTGACTTTC.

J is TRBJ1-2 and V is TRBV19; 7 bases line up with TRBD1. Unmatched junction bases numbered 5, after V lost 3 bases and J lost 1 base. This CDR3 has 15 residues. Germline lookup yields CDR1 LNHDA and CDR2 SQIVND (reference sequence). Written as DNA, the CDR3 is TGTGCCAGTAGTATTGGGGACAGCTATAACTATGGCTACACCTTC. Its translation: CASSIGDSYNYGYTF.

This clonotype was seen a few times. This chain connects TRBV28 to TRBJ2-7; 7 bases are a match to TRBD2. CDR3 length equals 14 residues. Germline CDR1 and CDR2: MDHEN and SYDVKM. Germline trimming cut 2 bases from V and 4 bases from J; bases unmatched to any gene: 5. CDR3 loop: CASSLGGRDYEQYF. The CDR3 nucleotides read TGTGCCAGCAGTTTAGGCGGGAGAGATTACGAGCAGTACTTC.

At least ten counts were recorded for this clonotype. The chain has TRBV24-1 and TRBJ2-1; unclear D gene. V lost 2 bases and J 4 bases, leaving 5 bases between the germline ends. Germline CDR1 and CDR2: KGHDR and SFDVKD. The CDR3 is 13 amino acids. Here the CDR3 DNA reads TGTGCCACCAGTGATTCCCATTACAATGAGCAGTTCTTC. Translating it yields CATSDSHYNEQFF.

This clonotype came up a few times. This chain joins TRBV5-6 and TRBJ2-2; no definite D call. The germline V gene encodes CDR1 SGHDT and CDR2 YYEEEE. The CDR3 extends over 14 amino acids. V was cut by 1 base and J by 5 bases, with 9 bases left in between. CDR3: CASSLPGATGELFF. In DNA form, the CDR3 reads TGTGCCAGCAGCTTGCCCGGAGCTACCGGGGAGCTGTTTTTT.